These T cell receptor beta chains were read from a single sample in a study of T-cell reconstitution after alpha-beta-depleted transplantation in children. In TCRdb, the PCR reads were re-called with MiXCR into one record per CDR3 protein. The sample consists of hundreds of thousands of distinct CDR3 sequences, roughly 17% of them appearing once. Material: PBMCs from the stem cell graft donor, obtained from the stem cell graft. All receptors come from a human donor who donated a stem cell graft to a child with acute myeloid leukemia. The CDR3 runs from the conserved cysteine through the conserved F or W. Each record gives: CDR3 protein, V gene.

CDR3: CASSFTGRPSSYNEQFF
V: TRBV11-3

CDR3: CSVEGAGGPHEQFF
V: TRBV29-1

CDR3: CASSLTWDSNQPQHF
V: TRBV7-2

CDR3: CSARVGQSQPQHF
V: TRBV20-1

CDR3: CSAKTSGVNEQYF
V: TRBV29-1

CDR3: CASSLAGGAARYIQYF
V: TRBV5-6

CDR3: CASSSINLYSGANVLTF
V: TRBV7-9

CDR3: CATSDPGGDNEAFF
V: TRBV24-1

CDR3: CASRRTGTSGGPNEQFF
V: TRBV6-1

CDR3: CASSLAGDNQPQHF
V: TRBV5-1

CDR3: CSAVIGEYNEQFF
V: TRBV20-1

CDR3: CSARITGGTEAFF
V: TRBV20-1

CDR3: CSARVLGGEGNQPQHF
V: TRBV20-1

CDR3: CASSLRGVELNTQYF
V: TRBV12-3/TRBV12-4

CDR3: CSAIIHTGQQPQHF
V: TRBV20-1

CDR3: CSAGQTLREAFF
V: TRBV29-1

CDR3: CASSHPNQPQHF
V: TRBV4-1

CDR3: CAWSPYPGQGTGEQFF
V: TRBV30

CDR3: CASSSGTSGGGELFF
V: TRBV5-1

CDR3: CASSSLGAGTDTQYF
V: TRBV28

CDR3: CSAPLEGGVQETQYF
V: TRBV29-1

CDR3: CSARVRQGNMNTEAFF
V: TRBV20-1

CDR3: CASSSTGRGTEAFF
V: TRBV25-1

CDR3: CASSVDASWEQFF
V: TRBV9

CDR3: CSALPSGLRITHTEAFF
V: TRBV20-1

CDR3: CASSLVQTPGWGNTIYF
V: TRBV12-3/TRBV12-4

CDR3: CSALTETNYQPQHF
V: TRBV20-1

CDR3: CSAPRTASGGTREQFF
V: TRBV20-1

CDR3: CASSLWPLTSGVPYNEQFF
V: TRBV11-2

CDR3: CASSQDLGPPGAEAFF
V: TRBV4-3

CDR3: CASSLFGAKEGETQYF
V: TRBV5-5